The source of this TCR beta chain is a study of blood T cell repertoires in COVID-19. Authors' processing steps: Reference gene primer amplification gave nucleated cell count estimates. Repertoires were generated with immunoSEQ multiplex PCR, while TCRdb's copy carries only in-frame clones and drops some. V, J and clone size reflect that table, while D and trimming were determined from the DNA. The sample holds fewer than 250,000 clones; 75% to 85% are singletons and the top ten take roughly 7.4%. This clone was observed many times. Other nucleotide sequences in the sample specify the same CDR3. Per germline, CDR1 SGHAT and CDR2 FQNNGV. Trimming pared 1 base from V and 1 base from J, leaving 4 bases between. The CDR3 totals 13 residues.

What was sequenced was peripheral blood. The source of this sequence is a woman in her forties or fifties with acute or convalescent COVID-19. The rearrangement uses TRBV11-2 and TRBJ1-1; D is ambiguous. This CDR3 is CASSLGANTEAFF. The DNA for the CDR3 is TGTGCCAGCAGCTTAGGGGCGAACACTGAAGCTTTCTTT.